The following is a TCR beta chain sequence with its context. Its antigen is unknown. The CDR3 spans 15 residues. After removal of 6 bases from V and 9 bases from J, the junction contained 13 bases not matched to a gene. Per the germline V gene, CDR1 is MDHEN and CDR2 is SYDVKM. Sequenced by immunoSEQ multiplex PCR; TCRdb stores in-frame clones only, minus some. The sample yields roughly 24,000 clones, around 84% seen once. This sample is part of a study of PD-1 blockade in classical Hodgkin lymphoma. Points from the study as a whole: The drivers behind the repertoire differences, possibly disease activity or prior therapy, remain undefined. By C4D1, diversity of CD4+ TCRs had risen significantly, whereas that of CD8+ TCRs had not. The study reported lower baseline TCR diversity in newly diagnosed patients than in healthy donors.

This sample's time point: cycle 4 day 1 (C4D1), after less than 7 weeks of nivolumab. After autologous stem cell transplantation all patients relapsed, and prior brentuximab vedotin exposure differed between cohorts. The TCR sequence derives from a human donor with classical Hodgkin lymphoma. The chain uses TRBV28 and TRBJ2-1, with TRBD2 matching 8 bases. The specimen comprised peripheral blood mononuclear cells (PBMCs), sampled before the fourth cycle of nivolumab. This CDR3 reads CASRKRTSYLGEQFF. The CDR3 DNA reads TGTGCCAGCAGAAAAAGGACTAGCTACCTCGGTGAGCAGTTCTTC.